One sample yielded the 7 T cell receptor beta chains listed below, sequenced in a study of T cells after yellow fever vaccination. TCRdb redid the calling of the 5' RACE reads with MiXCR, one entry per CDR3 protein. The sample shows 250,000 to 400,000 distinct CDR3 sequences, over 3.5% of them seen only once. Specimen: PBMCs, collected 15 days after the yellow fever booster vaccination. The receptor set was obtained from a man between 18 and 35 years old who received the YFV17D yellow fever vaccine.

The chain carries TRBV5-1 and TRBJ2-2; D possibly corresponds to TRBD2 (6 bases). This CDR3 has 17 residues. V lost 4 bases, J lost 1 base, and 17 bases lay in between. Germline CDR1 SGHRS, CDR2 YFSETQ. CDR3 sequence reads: CASSPLVPRGNTGELFF. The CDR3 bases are TGCGCCAGCAGCCCCCTGGTTCCGCGGGGGAACACCGGGGAGCTGTTTTTT.

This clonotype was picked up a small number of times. In DNA form, the CDR3 reads TGTGCCAGCAGCTACGGGACTAGCGGGGGGTCGGATACGCAGTATTTT. Translation gives CASSYGTSGGSDTQYF. The chain couples TRBV9 to TRBJ2-3, with 15 bases fitting TRBD2. The V and J ends lost 4 bases and 6 bases, in that order; junction bases with no gene match: 6. CDR3 size: 16 residues. Germline V CDR1 and CDR2: SGDLS, YYNGEE.

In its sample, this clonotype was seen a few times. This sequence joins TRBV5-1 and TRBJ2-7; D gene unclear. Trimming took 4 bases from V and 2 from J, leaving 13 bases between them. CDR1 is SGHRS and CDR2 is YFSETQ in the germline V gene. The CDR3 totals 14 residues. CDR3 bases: TGCGCCAGCAGCCCGACAAGGGATCCCTACGAGCAGTACTTC. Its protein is CASSPTRDPYEQYF.

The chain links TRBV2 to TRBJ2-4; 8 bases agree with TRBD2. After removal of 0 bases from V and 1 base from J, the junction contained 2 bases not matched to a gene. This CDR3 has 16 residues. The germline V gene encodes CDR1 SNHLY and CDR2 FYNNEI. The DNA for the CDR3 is TGTGCCAGCAGTGAAGCGCGGGGGGCCGCCAAAAACATTCAGTACTTC. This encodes CASSEARGAAKNIQYF.

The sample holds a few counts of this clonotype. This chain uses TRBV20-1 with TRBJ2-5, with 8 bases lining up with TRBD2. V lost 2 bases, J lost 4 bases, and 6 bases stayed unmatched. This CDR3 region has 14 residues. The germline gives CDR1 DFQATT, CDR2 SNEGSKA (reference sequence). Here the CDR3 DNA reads TGCAGTGCTAGACCGGGGGGGGTCGGAGAGACCCAGTACTTC. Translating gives CSARPGGVGETQYF.

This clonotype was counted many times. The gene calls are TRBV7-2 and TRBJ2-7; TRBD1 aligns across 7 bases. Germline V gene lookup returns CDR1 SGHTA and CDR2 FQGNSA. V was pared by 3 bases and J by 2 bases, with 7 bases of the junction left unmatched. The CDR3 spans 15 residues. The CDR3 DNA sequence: TGTGCCAGCAGCTTTGAGACAGGGCGGACCTACGAGCAGTACTTC. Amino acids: CASSFETGRTYEQYF.

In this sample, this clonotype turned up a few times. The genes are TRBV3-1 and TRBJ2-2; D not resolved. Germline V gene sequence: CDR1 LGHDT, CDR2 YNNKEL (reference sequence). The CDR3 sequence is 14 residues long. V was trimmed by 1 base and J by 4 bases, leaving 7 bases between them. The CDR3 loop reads CASSQVVVTGELFF. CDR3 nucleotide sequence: TGTGCCAGCAGCCAAGTCGTAGTCACCGGGGAGCTGTTTTTT.